One sample yielded the 19 T cell receptor beta chains listed below, sequenced in a study of blood T cell repertoires in COVID-19. Libraries were prepared by immunoSEQ multiplex PCR; TCRdb keeps only in-frame clonotypes and omits some of them. The sample records about 26,000 clones, 90% being singletons. Sequenced material: peripheral blood. The receptors originated from a human donor in a cohort sampled during active COVID-19.

J is TRBJ2-3 and V is TRBV29-1, with D perhaps matching TRBD1 (6 bases). The CDR3 consists of 13 residues. Per the germline V gene, CDR1 is SQVTM and CDR2 is ANQGSEA. The germline V and J ends were trimmed by 0 bases and 4 bases, with 8 bases remaining between them. The CDR3 loop reads CSVEDTGSDTQYF. CDR3 nucleotides: TGCAGCGTTGAAGATACAGGGTCAGATACGCAGTATTTT.

J is TRBJ1-5 and V is TRBV30; 9 bases match TRBD1. CDR3 length: 15 amino acids. V lost 0 bases and J lost 1; bases outside the gene matches: 1. CDR1 and CDR2 from the germline V gene are GTSNPN and SVGIG (reference sequence). The chain's CDR3 is CAWSVQGASNQPQHF. The CDR3 DNA sequence: TGTGCCTGGAGTGTACAGGGGGCGAGCAATCAGCCCCAGCATTTT. The entire variable domain, with the rest obtained from reference TRBV30 and TRBJ1-5, is as follows: SQTIHQWPATLVQPVGSPLSLECTVEGTSNPNLYWYRQAAGRGLQLLFYSVGIGQISSEVPQNLSASRPQDRQFILSSKKLLLSDSGFYLCAWSVQGASNQPQHFGDGTRLSIL.

This chain connects TRBV9 to TRBJ2-7; a possible D gene is TRBD2 (6 bases). The CDR3 runs 15 residues. The germline V gene has CDR1 SGDLS and CDR2 YYNGEE. Trimming took 4 bases from V and 1 from J, leaving 15 bases between them. The CDR3 DNA is TGTGCCAGCAGCTCCCGACTAGGAGGATCCTACGAGCAGTACTTC. Encoded protein: CASSSRLGGSYEQYF.

This chain links TRBV18 with TRBJ1-1; D not resolved. Trimming took 2 bases from V and 2 from J, leaving 9 bases between them. The CDR3 totals 14 residues. Germline V gene sequence: CDR1 KGHSH, CDR2 LQKENI. The CDR3 bases are TGTGCCAGCTCACCATACAGAAGTAACACTGAAGCTTTCTTT. It specifies CASSPYRSNTEAFF.

About this clone: An end of the junction does not agree with germline; a read error may underlie this. This chain joins TRBV4-2 and TRBJ1-1, with TRBD1 as a possible D gene (5 bases). CDR3 length: 14 amino acids. The germline gives CDR1 LGHNA, CDR2 YNFKEQ. CDR3 nucleotides: TGTGCCAGTAGCCGGGACTCACAGAACACTGAAGCTTTCTTT. Protein: CASSRDSQNTEAFF.

This sequence joins TRBV19 and TRBJ2-2, with D hard to call. This CDR3 comprises 16 residues. Trimming took off 7 bases at V and 5 bases at J, with 20 bases between the two ends. Germline V CDR1 and CDR2: LNHDA, SQIVND (reference sequence). The CDR3 DNA sequence: TGTGCCAGTACCATATGGCCGGGTTTGAGGACCGGGGAGCTGTTTTTT. Residues: CASTIWPGLRTGELFF.

The chain has TRBV7-8 and TRBJ2-1; 10 bases align to TRBD2. Losses at the gene ends were 2 bases for V and 4 bases for J; bases not matched to a gene: 2. This CDR3 is built from 15 residues. Germline assignment: CDR1 SGHVS and CDR2 FQNEAQ. In DNA form, the CDR3 reads TGTGCCAGCAGCTTACTAGCGGGAGTATACAATGAGCAGTTCTTC. The encoded protein is CASSLLAGVYNEQFF.

The chain employs TRBV18 and TRBJ1-4; 8 bases match TRBD1. The germline V gene encodes CDR1 KGHSH and CDR2 LQKENI. Germline trimming cut 2 bases from V and 7 bases from J; bases unmatched to any gene: 6. The length of the CDR3 is 15 residues. The CDR3 DNA is TGTGCCAGCTCACCAGGAGGACAGGGCCCTGAAAAACTGTTTTTT. It yields the protein CASSPGGQGPEKLFF.

The rearrangement joins TRBV4-3 to TRBJ2-1; the D gene is possibly TRBD2 (6 bases). The V and J ends lost 1 base and 3 bases respectively, with 16 bases between them. CDR1 and CDR2 from the germline V gene are LGHNA and YSLEER. The CDR3 contains 17 residues. The CDR3 here is CASSQGDAGLGYNEQFF. CDR3 DNA sequence: TGCGCCAGCAGCCAAGGGGACGCGGGACTCGGCTACAATGAGCAGTTCTTC.

This clone appeared a single time. This chain joins TRBV12-3 or TRBV12-4 and TRBJ2-5; 9 bases fit TRBD1. The CDR3 sequence is 13 residues long. V lost 6 bases and J lost 5; bases outside the gene matches: 4. The CDR3 DNA reads TGTGCCAGCAGACGGACAGGGGACGAGACCCAGTACTTC. The encoded protein is CASRRTGDETQYF.

The V and J genes are TRBV5-1 and TRBJ2-1, with a weak D call TRBD2 (7 bases). Germline V gene data show CDR1 as SGHRS and CDR2 as YFSETQ. This CDR3 is built from 14 residues. V was shortened by 3 bases and J by 6 bases, with 13 bases between the two germline ends. CDR3 loop: CASSYVGGVNEQFF. In DNA, the CDR3 is TGCGCCAGCAGCTACGTAGGGGGGGTCAATGAGCAGTTCTTC.

The V and J genes are TRBV19 and TRBJ1-5, with 9 positions matching TRBD1. This CDR3 has 19 amino acids. Germline V CDR1 and CDR2: LNHDA, SQIVND (reference sequence). The trim removed 4 bases at V and 3 bases at J, leaving 16 bases unmatched. The CDR3 DNA reads TGTGCCAGTAGTACCCTATCGGTGGGGACAGGGCCCTCCAATCAGCCCCAGCATTTT. Its translation: CASSTLSVGTGPSNQPQHF.

The V gene is TRBV19, the J gene TRBJ1-2, with a tentative D call TRBD1 (5 bases). Trimming left V 1 base short and J 9 bases short, with 6 bases between. This CDR3 contains 11 residues. Per the germline V gene, CDR1 is LNHDA and CDR2 is SQIVND (reference sequence). CDR3 protein: CASSIGGSYTF. For the CDR3, the DNA is TGTGCCAGTAGTATAGGGGGCAGCTACACCTTC.

A single count supports this clone. The rearrangement joins TRBV7-8 to TRBJ2-7, with 7 bases identical to TRBD2. CDR3 length: 14 residues. The germline CDR1 and CDR2 sequences are SGHVS and FQNEAQ. With V trimmed by 5 bases and J by 5 bases, 9 bases remained unmatched. CDR3 sequence (DNA): TGTGCCAGCAGCACCCAGGGAGGGGCCCACGAGCAGTACTTC. As protein: CASSTQGGAHEQYF.

The gene calls are TRBV29-1 and TRBJ1-2, with D unclear. Germline CDR1 is SQVTM and CDR2 is ANQGSEA. The CDR3 has 11 amino acids. Deletions cut 3 bases from V and 5 bases from J, with 7 bases between. The CDR3, as DNA: TGCAGCGTTGAGAGAGGGTATGGCTACACCTTC. Protein sequence: CSVERGYGYTF.

This clone has a single count. V usage is TRBV11-2 and J usage is TRBJ2-7, with D possibly being TRBD2 (6 bases). Trimming cost V 6 bases and J 5 bases, with 20 bases left between them. From germline, CDR1 is SGHAT and CDR2 FQNNGV. The CDR3 sequence is 15 residues long. CDR3 protein: CASRGPFGGIDEQYF. The CDR3 DNA reads as TGTGCCAGCAGGGGCCCCTTTGGGGGGATTGACGAGCAGTACTTC.

The CDR3 DNA reads as TGTGCCAGCACCGTGGTCGGGGGGGCGTATGATGAGCAGTTCTTC. It codes for CASTVVGGAYDEQFF. This rearrangement joins TRBV6-5 to TRBJ2-1; the match to TRBD2 covers 8 bases. Unmatched junction bases numbered 13, after V lost 7 bases and J lost 8 bases. The V gene's germline CDR1 is MNHEY and CDR2 SVGAGI. The CDR3 consists of 15 residues.

This clone was seen a few times. This rearrangement joins TRBV7-2 to TRBJ1-1; TRBD1 agrees at 7 bases. J gave up 1 base and V 5 bases, and 16 bases lay outside the gene matches. Germline V gene data show CDR1 as SGHTA and CDR2 as FQGNSA. This CDR3 is 18 amino acids long. CDR3 DNA: TGTGCCAGCAGCCGCTACTACTCTGCCGGGACAGCGAACACTGAAGCTTTCTTT. Translation: CASSRYYSAGTANTEAFF.

The chain employs TRBV7-6 and TRBJ1-2; D gene ambiguous. V was pared by 5 bases and J by 3 bases, with 13 bases between. This CDR3 comprises 14 residues. The V gene's germline CDR1 is SGHVS and CDR2 FNYEAQ. The CDR3 nucleotides read TGTGCCAGCAGCCCCCTAACCGGGGACTATGGCTACACCTTC. Encoded protein: CASSPLTGDYGYTF.